The next 5 T cell receptor beta chains were all read from a single sample in a study of OX40 agonist ivuxolimab in advanced cancers. Profiled with immunoSEQ multiplex PCR; TCRdb holds only in-frame clones, not every one. The sample lists around 100,000 clones; around 90% were seen once. This specimen consisted of CD4+ or CD8+ T cells sorted from blood, obtained in a trial of the OX40 agonist ivuxolimab. These receptors all come from an adult with an advanced solid tumor such as melanoma, head and neck, liver or kidney cancer.

The rearrangement links TRBV5-4 to TRBJ2-7, with 15 nucleotides matching TRBD2. V was pared by 5 bases and J by 6 bases, with 6 bases of the junction left unmatched. Germline V CDR1 and CDR2: SGHNT, YYREEE (reference sequence). CDR3 size: 15 residues. CDR3 in amino acids: CASRPRGLAGGEQYF. The CDR3 DNA sequence: TGTGCCAGCAGACCCCGGGGACTAGCGGGAGGCGAGCAGTACTTC.

The V call is TRBV5-1, the J call TRBJ1-1, with 8 positions matching TRBD1. Germline V gene lookup returns CDR1 SGHRS and CDR2 YFSETQ. The CDR3 is 14 residues long. J gave up 4 bases and V 1 base, and 3 bases lay outside the gene matches. In nucleotides, the CDR3 is TGCGCCAGCAGCTTGCCAGGGGGCTTCACTGAAGCTTTCTTT. Amino acid sequence: CASSLPGGFTEAFF.

This sequence joins TRBV7-3 and TRBJ1-2, with TRBD1 matching over 7 bases. The length of the CDR3 is 14 residues. The germline CDR1 and CDR2 sequences are SGHTA and FQGTGA. The J segment lost 6 bases and the V segment lost 2 bases, leaving 6 bases of the junction unmatched. The CDR3, as DNA: TGTGCCAGCAGCTTATCTAGGGGGCTTGATGGCTACACCTTC. This codes for CASSLSRGLDGYTF.

V and J are TRBV7-6 and TRBJ2-1, with D possibly matching TRBD2 (5 bases). Germline V gene sequence: CDR1 SGHVS, CDR2 FNYEAQ. V shed 3 bases and J shed 9 bases, with 6 bases lying between them. CDR3 size: 11 residues. CDR3 in amino acids: CASSFGVEQFF. CDR3 DNA: TGTGCCAGCAGCTTCGGGGTTGAGCAGTTCTTC.

The chain uses TRBV6-5 and TRBJ1-5, with 7 bases that match TRBD1. After removal of 10 bases from V and 7 bases from J, the junction contained 13 bases not matched to a gene. The CDR3 extends over 14 amino acids. Germline-derived CDR1 and CDR2 are MNHEY and SVGAGI. The CDR3 nucleotides are TGTGCCACCGCCTCAGGGGGGCCTGGCCAGCCCCAGCATTTT. It yields the protein CATASGGPGQPQHF.